The clone carrying this T cell receptor beta chain was counted between two and nine times. A second 7 to 11 cycle PCR used barcoded and J-beta primers. TCRdb processed the 5' RACE reads anew with MiXCR; each CDR3 protein has one entry. The data contain 550,000 to 700,000 distinct CDR3 sequences, 25% to 30% of them singletons. This entry comes from a study of blood T cells in healthy people across ages. This clonotype originated in a woman aged 70 to 79 in good health. Sequencing was performed on blood.

The CDR3 DNA reads as TGTGCCAGCAGCCGGGGGACAGTGGGAACCGGGGAGCTGTTTTTT. Protein product: CASSRGTVGTGELFF. J is TRBJ2-2 and V is TRBV7-2; D is perhaps TRBD1 (7 bases). There are 15 residues in the CDR3. Trimming took off 5 bases at V and 5 bases at J, with 15 bases between the two ends. Per germline, CDR1 SGHTA and CDR2 FQGNSA.